A selection of T cell receptor beta chains follows, all from one sample in a study of blood T cell repertoires in COVID-19. The protocol was immunoSEQ multiplex PCR, while the TCRdb copy is restricted to in-frame clones and leaves out a portion. The sample yields around 70,000 clones, 88% seen once. Sequenced material: peripheral blood. The receptors here all came from a human donor in a cohort sampled during active COVID-19. Both conserved end residues are part of each CDR3. The order of the fields is CDR3 protein, CDR3 DNA, J gene, D gene, V gene, clone size. A D gene is named only where the DNA matches it firmly. Not every row has a clone size; where given, it reads once, few, many or a size class.

CDR3aa: CASSSTGEETQYF
CDR3nt: TGTGCCAGCAGTTCCACGGGAGAAGAGACCCAGTACTTC
j_gene: TRBJ2-5
d_gene: -
v_gene: TRBV28
abundance: -

CDR3aa: CASSIRVDQPQHF
CDR3nt: TGTGCCAGTAGTATCAGGGTCGATCAGCCCCAGCATTTT
j_gene: TRBJ1-5
d_gene: -
v_gene: TRBV19
abundance: -

CDR3aa: CASGGAGTDTQYF
CDR3nt: TGTGCCAGCGGGGGGGCGGGCACAGATACGCAGTATTTT
j_gene: TRBJ2-3
d_gene: -
v_gene: TRBV7-6
abundance: -

CDR3aa: CASQKSGLNTIYF
CDR3nt: TGTGCCAGCCAGAAGTCTGGCCTAAACACCATATATTTT
j_gene: TRBJ1-3
d_gene: -
v_gene: TRBV24-1
abundance: -

CDR3aa: CASTFRGDYGYTF
CDR3nt: TGTGCCAGCACATTCAGGGGGGACTATGGCTACACCTTC
j_gene: TRBJ1-2
d_gene: TRBD1
v_gene: TRBV12-3/TRBV12-4
abundance: -

CDR3aa: CASRALADLTGELFF
CDR3nt: TGTGCCAGCAGGGCTCTAGCGGACCTAACCGGGGAGCTGTTTTTT
j_gene: TRBJ2-2
d_gene: TRBD2
v_gene: TRBV6-5
abundance: -

CDR3aa: CSASRTSGGRNTGELFF
CDR3nt: TGCAGTGCTAGTCGGACTAGCGGGGGCCGGAACACCGGGGAGCTGTTTTTT
j_gene: TRBJ2-2
d_gene: TRBD2
v_gene: TRBV20-1
abundance: -

CDR3aa: CASSPAGTAYEQYF
CDR3nt: TGTGCCAGCAGCCCGGCTGGGACAGCCTACGAGCAGTACTTC
j_gene: TRBJ2-7
d_gene: TRBD1
v_gene: TRBV7-2
abundance: -

CDR3aa: CASSSSLGTPTSYNEQFF
CDR3nt: TGTGCCAGCAGCAGTTCCCTCGGGACTCCTACCTCCTACAATGAGCAGTTCTTC
j_gene: TRBJ2-1
d_gene: -
v_gene: TRBV21-1
abundance: -

CDR3aa: CASSLWGGINTEAFF
CDR3nt: TGTGCCAGCAGCCTCTGGGGAGGGATCAACACTGAAGCTTTCTTT
j_gene: TRBJ1-1
d_gene: -
v_gene: TRBV7-9
abundance: once

CDR3aa: CASREQGPGNTIYF
CDR3nt: TGTGCCAGCAGGGAACAGGGGCCTGGAAACACCATATATTTT
j_gene: TRBJ1-3
d_gene: TRBD1
v_gene: TRBV2
abundance: -

CDR3aa: CASSLGGLAGDTQYF
CDR3nt: TGTGCCAGCAGCTTAGGGGGTCTAGCGGGAGATACGCAGTATTTT
j_gene: TRBJ2-3
d_gene: TRBD2
v_gene: TRBV11-2
abundance: -

CDR3aa: CASSWREGSARGNQPQHF
CDR3nt: TGTGCCAGCAGCTGGCGGGAGGGGAGCGCTCGGGGCAATCAGCCCCAGCATTTT
j_gene: TRBJ1-5
d_gene: -
v_gene: TRBV7-8
abundance: -

CDR3aa: CASSYSLTTTDNEQFF
CDR3nt: TGTGCCAGCAGTTACTCGCTCACAACTACCGACAATGAGCAGTTCTTC
j_gene: TRBJ2-1
d_gene: -
v_gene: TRBV6-2/TRBV6-3
abundance: -

CDR3aa: CASSLSGQGYEQYF
CDR3nt: TGTGCCAGCAGCTTATCGGGACAGGGGTACGAGCAGTACTTC
j_gene: TRBJ2-7
d_gene: TRBD1
v_gene: TRBV7-2
abundance: -

CDR3aa: CASSDREGYEQYF
CDR3nt: TGTGCCAGCAGCGACAGGGAGGGGTACGAGCAGTACTTC
j_gene: TRBJ2-7
d_gene: -
v_gene: TRBV6-4
abundance: -

CDR3aa: CASTSGTNYSPLHF
CDR3nt: TGTGCCAGCACCTCCGGGACAAACTATTCACCCCTCCACTTT
j_gene: TRBJ1-6
d_gene: -
v_gene: TRBV9
abundance: -

CDR3aa: CASSQEGLETGELFF
CDR3nt: TGTGCCAGCAGTCAGGAGGGCCTCGAGACCGGGGAGCTGTTTTTT
j_gene: TRBJ2-2
d_gene: -
v_gene: TRBV6-4
abundance: -

CDR3aa: CASSQGRGAYGYTF
CDR3nt: TGTGCCAGCAGCCAAGGGCGGGGGGCCTATGGCTACACCTTC
j_gene: TRBJ1-2
d_gene: -
v_gene: TRBV3-1/TRBV3-2
abundance: -

CDR3aa: CASKRTASGSETQYF
CDR3nt: TGTGCCAGCAAGAGGACGGCTAGCGGGAGTGAGACCCAGTACTTC
j_gene: TRBJ2-5
d_gene: TRBD2
v_gene: TRBV2
abundance: once

CDR3aa: CASSLRLAGDNEQFF
CDR3nt: TGCGCCAGCAGCTTGAGGCTAGCGGGGGACAATGAGCAGTTCTTC
j_gene: TRBJ2-1
d_gene: TRBD2
v_gene: TRBV5-1
abundance: -

CDR3aa: CASSQGAVQFF
CDR3nt: TGTGCCAGCAGTCAGGGGGCTGTGCAGTTCTTC
j_gene: TRBJ2-1
d_gene: TRBD1
v_gene: TRBV6-5
abundance: few

CDR3aa: CASSQEAGGVYEQYF
CDR3nt: TGTGCCAGCAGCCAAGAAGCGGGAGGGGTGTACGAGCAGTACTTC
j_gene: TRBJ2-7
d_gene: TRBD2
v_gene: TRBV4-2
abundance: -

CDR3aa: CASSTSPGQGHEQYF
CDR3nt: TGTGCCAGCAGCACCTCCCCGGGACAGGGGCACGAGCAGTACTTC
j_gene: TRBJ2-7
d_gene: TRBD1
v_gene: TRBV3-1/TRBV3-2
abundance: -

CDR3aa: CASSWAGSTGELFF
CDR3nt: TGCGCCAGCAGCTGGGCAGGGTCCACCGGGGAGCTGTTTTTT
j_gene: TRBJ2-2
d_gene: -
v_gene: TRBV5-1
abundance: -

CDR3aa: CTSSQRRLSGANVLTF
CDR3nt: TGCACCAGCAGCCAACGGAGGCTCTCTGGGGCCAACGTCCTGACTTTC
j_gene: TRBJ2-6
d_gene: -
v_gene: TRBV1
abundance: once